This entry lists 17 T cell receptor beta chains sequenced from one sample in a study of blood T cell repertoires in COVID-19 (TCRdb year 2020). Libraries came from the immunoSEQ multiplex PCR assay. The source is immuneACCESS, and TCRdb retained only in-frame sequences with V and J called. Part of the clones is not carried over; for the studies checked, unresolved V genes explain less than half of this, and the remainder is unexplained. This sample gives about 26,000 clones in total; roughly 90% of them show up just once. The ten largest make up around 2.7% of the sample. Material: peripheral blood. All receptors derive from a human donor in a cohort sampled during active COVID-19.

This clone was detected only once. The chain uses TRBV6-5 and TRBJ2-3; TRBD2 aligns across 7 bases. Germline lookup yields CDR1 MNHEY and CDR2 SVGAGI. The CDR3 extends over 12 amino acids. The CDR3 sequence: CGRGNITDTQYF. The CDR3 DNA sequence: TGTGGGCGGGGGAACATCACAGATACGCAGTATTTT.

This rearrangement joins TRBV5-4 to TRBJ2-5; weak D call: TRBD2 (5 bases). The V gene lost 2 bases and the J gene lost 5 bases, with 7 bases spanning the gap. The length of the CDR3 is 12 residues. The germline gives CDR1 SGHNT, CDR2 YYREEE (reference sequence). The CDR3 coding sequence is TGTGCCAGCAGCTTTTCGGGGGAGACCCAGTACTTC. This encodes CASSFSGETQYF.

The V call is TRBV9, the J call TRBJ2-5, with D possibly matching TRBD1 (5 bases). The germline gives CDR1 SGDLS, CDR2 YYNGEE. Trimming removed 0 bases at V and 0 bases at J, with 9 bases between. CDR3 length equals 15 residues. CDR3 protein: CASSVGDSDQETQYF. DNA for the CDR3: TGTGCCAGCAGCGTAGGAGACAGCGACCAAGAGACCCAGTACTTC.

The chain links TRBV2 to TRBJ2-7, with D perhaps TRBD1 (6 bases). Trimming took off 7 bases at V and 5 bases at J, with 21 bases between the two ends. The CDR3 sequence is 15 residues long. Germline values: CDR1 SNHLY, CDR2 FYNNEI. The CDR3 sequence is CASTPRTQGVDEQYF. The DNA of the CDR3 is TGTGCCAGCACACCCCGGACACAGGGAGTCGACGAGCAGTACTTC.

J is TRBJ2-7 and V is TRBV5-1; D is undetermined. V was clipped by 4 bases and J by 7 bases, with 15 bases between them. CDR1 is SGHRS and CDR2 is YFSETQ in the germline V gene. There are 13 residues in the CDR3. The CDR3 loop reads CASSPADMREQYF. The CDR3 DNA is TGCGCCAGCAGCCCGGCCGATATGAGGGAGCAGTACTTC. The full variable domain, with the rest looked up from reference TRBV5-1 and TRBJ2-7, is KAGVTQTPRYLIKTRGQQVTLSCSPISGHRSVSWYQQTPGQGLQFLFEYFSETQRNKGNFPGRFSGRQFSNSRSEMNVSTLELGDSALYLCASSPADMREQYFGPGTRLTVT.

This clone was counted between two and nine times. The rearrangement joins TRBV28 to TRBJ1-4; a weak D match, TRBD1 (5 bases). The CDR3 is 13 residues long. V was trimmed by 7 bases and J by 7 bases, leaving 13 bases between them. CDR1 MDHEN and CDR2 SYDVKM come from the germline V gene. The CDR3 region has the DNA TGTGCCAGCATAAGGCAGGGCTTTGAAAAACTGTTTTTT. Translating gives CASIRQGFEKLFF.

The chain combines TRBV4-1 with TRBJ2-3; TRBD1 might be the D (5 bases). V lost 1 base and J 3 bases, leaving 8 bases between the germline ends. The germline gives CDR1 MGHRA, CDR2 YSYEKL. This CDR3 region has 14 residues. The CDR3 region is CASSQGRATDTQYF. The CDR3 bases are TGCGCCAGCAGCCAAGGCAGGGCGACAGATACGCAGTATTTT.

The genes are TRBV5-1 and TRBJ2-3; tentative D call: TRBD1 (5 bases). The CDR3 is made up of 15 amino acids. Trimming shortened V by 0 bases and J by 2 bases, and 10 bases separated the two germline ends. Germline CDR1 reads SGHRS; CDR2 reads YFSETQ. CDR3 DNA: TGCGCCAGCAGCTTGGCCGGCAGGGTCACAGATACGCAGTATTTT. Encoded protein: CASSLAGRVTDTQYF. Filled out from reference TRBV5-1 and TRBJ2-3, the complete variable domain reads KAGVTQTPRYLIKTRGQQVTLSCSPISGHRSVSWYQQTPGQGLQFLFEYFSETQRNKGNFPGRFSGRQFSNSRSEMNVSTLELGDSALYLCASSLAGRVTDTQYFGPGTRLTVL.

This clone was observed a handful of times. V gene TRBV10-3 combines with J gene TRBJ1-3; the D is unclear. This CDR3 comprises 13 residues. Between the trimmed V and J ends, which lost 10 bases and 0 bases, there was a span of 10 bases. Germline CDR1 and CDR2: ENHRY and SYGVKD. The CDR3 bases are TGTGCCAACTCTCCTAGCTCTGGAAACACCATATATTTT. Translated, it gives CANSPSSGNTIYF.

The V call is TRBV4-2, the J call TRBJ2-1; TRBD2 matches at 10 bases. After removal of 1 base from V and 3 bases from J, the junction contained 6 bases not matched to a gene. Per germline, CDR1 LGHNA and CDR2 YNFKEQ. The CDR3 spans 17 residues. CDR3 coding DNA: TGTGCCAGCAGCCAAGGATCTAGCGGGGGAAACTACAATGAGCAGTTCTTC. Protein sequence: CASSQGSSGGNYNEQFF.

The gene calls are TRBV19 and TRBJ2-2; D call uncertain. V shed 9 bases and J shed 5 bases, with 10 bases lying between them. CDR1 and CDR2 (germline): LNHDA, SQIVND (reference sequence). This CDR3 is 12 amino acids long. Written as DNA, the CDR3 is TGTGCCAGCCGTACCGGGACCGGGGAGCTGTTTTTT. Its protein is CASRTGTGELFF.

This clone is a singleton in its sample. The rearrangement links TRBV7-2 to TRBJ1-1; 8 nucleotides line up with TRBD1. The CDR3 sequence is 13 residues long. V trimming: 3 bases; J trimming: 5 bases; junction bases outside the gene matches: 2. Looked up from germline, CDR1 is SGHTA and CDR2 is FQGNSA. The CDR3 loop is CASSLDRETEAFF. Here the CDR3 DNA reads TGTGCCAGCAGCTTGGACAGGGAGACTGAAGCTTTCTTT.

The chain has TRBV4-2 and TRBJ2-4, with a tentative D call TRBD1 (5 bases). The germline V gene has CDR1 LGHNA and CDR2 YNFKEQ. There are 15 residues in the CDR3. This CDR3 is CAGKAGNLAKNIQYF. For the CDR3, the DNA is TGTGCGGGGAAGGCAGGGAATCTAGCCAAAAACATTCAGTACTTC.

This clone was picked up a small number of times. The CDR3 reads CASSWGTGSTGELFF. In DNA, the CDR3 is TGTGCCAGCAGCTGGGGGACAGGGTCCACCGGGGAGCTGTTTTTT. This sequence joins TRBV5-6 and TRBJ2-2; TRBD1 matches 9 bases. The junction had 4 bases not matched to a gene; V was cut back by 3 bases and J by 4 bases. CDR3 size: 15 residues. CDR1 is SGHDT and CDR2 is YYEEEE in the germline V gene. Full variable domain (rest looked up from reference TRBV5-6 and TRBJ2-2): DAGVTQSPTHLIKTRGQQVTLRCSPKSGHDTVSWYQQALGQGPQFIFQYYEEEERQRGNFPDRFSGHQFPNYSSELNVNALLLGDSALYLCASSWGTGSTGELFFGEGSRLTVL.

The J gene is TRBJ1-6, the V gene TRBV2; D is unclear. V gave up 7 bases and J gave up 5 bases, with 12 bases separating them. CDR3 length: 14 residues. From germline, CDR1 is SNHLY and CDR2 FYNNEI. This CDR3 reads CASIARSDNSPLHF. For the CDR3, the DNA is TGTGCCAGCATCGCCAGGTCCGATAATTCACCCCTCCACTTT.

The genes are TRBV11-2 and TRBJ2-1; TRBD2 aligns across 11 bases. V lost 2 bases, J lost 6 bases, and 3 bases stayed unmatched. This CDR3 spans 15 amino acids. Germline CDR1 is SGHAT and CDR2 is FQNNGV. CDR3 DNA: TGTGCCAGCAGCTTACTAGCGGGAGGCGGCAATGAGCAGTTCTTC. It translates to CASSLLAGGGNEQFF.

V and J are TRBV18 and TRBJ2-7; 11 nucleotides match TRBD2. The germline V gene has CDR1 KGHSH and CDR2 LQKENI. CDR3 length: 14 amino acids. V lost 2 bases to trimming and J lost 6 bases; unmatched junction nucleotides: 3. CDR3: CASSPILAGGEQYF. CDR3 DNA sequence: TGTGCCAGCTCACCAATCCTAGCGGGAGGCGAGCAGTACTTC.